This T cell receptor beta chain was sequenced in a study of CXCR3-negative and CXCR3-positive naive CD8 T cells. The method, 5' RACE with UMI labels, was used to prepare the TRB cDNA libraries. Following a re-call of the 5' RACE reads, TCRdb has one entry per CDR3 protein and lacks DNA. Found here are 50,000 to 65,000 distinct CDR3 sequences; the top ten clones hold more than 3.5%. Triplicates of 300,000 cells were sorted from each CD8+ T cell subset. From germline, CDR1 is LNHNV and CDR2 YYDKDF (reference sequence). CDR3 length equals 16 residues. The genes are TRBV15 and TRBJ2-3. The TCR comes from a human donor in good health. Some clones in this sample may be carry-over from other donors' samples. The sequencing input was naive CXCR3- CD8+ T cells from blood. Sample subset: CD45RO-CCR7+CD27+CD95- naive CD8+ T cells lacking CXCR3 (TNR3-). The CDR3 here is CATSRGDGDGTDTQYF.